Following are 5 T cell receptor beta chains from one sample sequenced in a study of type 1 and type 2 diabetes patients. Genomic DNA was the PCR template. A primer set of 30 forward and 13 reverse primers amplified the CDR3. TCRdb analysed the multiplex PCR reads with MiXCR anew, one entry per CDR3 protein. The sample includes around 300,000 distinct CDR3 sequences, 45% to 60% of them seen just once. Specimen: peripheral blood mononuclear cells (PBMCs). The receptors were gathered from a man younger than 35 with type 2 diabetes.

The gene calls are TRBV2 and TRBJ2-1, with 7 bases that match TRBD2. Trimming at V came to 4 bases and at J to 11 bases, leaving 5 bases not matched to a gene. The CDR3 extends over 12 amino acids. CDR1 and CDR2 from the germline V gene are SNHLY and FYNNEI. As DNA, the CDR3 is TGTGCCAGCAGTGTAGTCGGGGGGAAGCAGTTCTTC. Its translation is CASSVVGGKQFF. The full variable domain, completed using reference TRBV2 and TRBJ2-1, is EPEVTQTPSHQVTQMGQEVILRCVPISNHLYFYWYRQILGQKVEFLVSFYNNEISEKSEIFDDQFSVERPDGSNFTLKIRSTKLEDSAMYFCASSVVGGKQFFGPGTRLTVL.

In this sample, this clonotype turned up a few times. The chain couples TRBV19 to TRBJ1-5, with no clear D. The CDR3 totals 14 residues. Deletions cut 5 bases from V and 3 bases from J, with 11 bases between. Germline V lookup: CDR1 LNHDA, CDR2 SQIVND (reference sequence). CDR3 amino acids: CASSHPGLNQPQHF. The DNA for the CDR3 is TGTGCCAGTAGTCATCCAGGCCTCAATCAGCCCCAGCATTTT.

V gene TRBV24-1 combines with J gene TRBJ2-3; TRBD2 matches at 13 bases. The CDR3 spans 17 residues. The V and J ends lost 5 bases and 3 bases, in that order; junction bases with no gene match: 7. Germline-derived CDR1 and CDR2 are KGHDR and SFDVKD. The CDR3 bases are TGTGCCACCAGTGCCCGGACTAGCGGGAGAGGTACAGATACGCAGTATTTT. This translates into CATSARTSGRGTDTQYF.

This clonotype was detected only a few times. This chain links TRBV24-1 with TRBJ2-1, with 10 bases aligning to TRBD2. CDR1 and CDR2 from the germline V gene are KGHDR and SFDVKD. V shed 4 bases, J shed 0 bases, and the junction held 2 bases outside the gene matches. This CDR3 comprises 16 residues. The chain's CDR3 is CATSDASGSSYNEQFF. CDR3 in DNA: TGTGCCACCAGTGACGCTAGCGGGAGCTCCTACAATGAGCAGTTCTTC.

The J gene is TRBJ2-7, the V gene TRBV7-6, with TRBD2 as a possible D gene (5 bases). Near its end, the DNA agrees better with TRBJ2-5, so the J call may be wrong. The CDR3 totals 17 residues. CDR1 and CDR2 from the germline V gene are SGHVS and FNYEAQ. CDR3 nucleotide sequence: TGTGCCAGCAGCTTAGAGGGTTGGCAGGAGATTGGAGGGACCCAGTACTTC. Translated: CASSLEGWQEIGGTQYF.